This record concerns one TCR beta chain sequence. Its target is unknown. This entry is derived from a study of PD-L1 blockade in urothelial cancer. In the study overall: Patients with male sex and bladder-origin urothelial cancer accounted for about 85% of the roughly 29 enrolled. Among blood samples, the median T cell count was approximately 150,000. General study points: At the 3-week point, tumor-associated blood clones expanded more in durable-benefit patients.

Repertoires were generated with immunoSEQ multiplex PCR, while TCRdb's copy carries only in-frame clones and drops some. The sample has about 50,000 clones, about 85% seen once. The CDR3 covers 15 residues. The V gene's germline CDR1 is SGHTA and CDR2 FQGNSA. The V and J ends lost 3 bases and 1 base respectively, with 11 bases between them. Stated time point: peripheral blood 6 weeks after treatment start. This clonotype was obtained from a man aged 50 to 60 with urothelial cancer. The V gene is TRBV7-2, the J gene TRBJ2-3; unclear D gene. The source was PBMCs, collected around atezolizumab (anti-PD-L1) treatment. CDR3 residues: CASSFASMGTDTQYF. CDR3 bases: TGTGCCAGCAGCTTTGCTAGTATGGGCACAGATACGCAGTATTTT.